This paragraph reports one T cell receptor (beta chain). There are a few counts of this clonotype. The antigen this receptor binds is unknown. Within one base of it there is no much larger clone, and no base qualities were kept. TCRdb shows the sequencer as Illumina HiSeq 1500. The public reads were quality trimmed at Q25 with fastp and then assembled into clones with MiXCR by TCRdb, keeping productive beta chains. Duplicate CDR3 protein sequences are folded into a single record with the most common DNA and genes. In this sample the table shows a few hundred thousand distinct CDR3 sequences, roughly 20% of which occur a single time. Around 9.3% of the sample lies in the top ten. This sample was taken from a study of T cell repertoires in cytomegalovirus infection (dated by TCRdb to the late 2010s). Study-level background: Because public TCR beta signatures pointed to carriage of CMV infection together with the matching HLA type, the HLA type of each donor mattered for the analysis. Overall results and qualifications from the work: In both this cohort and an independent roughly 400-donor cohort, the cumulative frequency of public TCR beta family members distinguished carriers of CMV infection plus the relevant HLA type. The ex vivo response was dominated by HLA-C-restricted CMV-specific TCR beta clonotypes, which also provided the single most frequent clonotype in two of eight donors.

Relative to germline, V is 9 bases shorter and J is 4 bases shorter, with 19 bases between their ends. Taken from the germline V gene, the CDR1 and CDR2 loops are SNHLY and FYNNEI. CDR3 length: 15 amino acids, cysteine to phenylalanine. The kept DNA is CDR3 alone, 45 bases in frame from the first base. The chain employs TRBV2 and TRBJ1-5; TRBD1 is perhaps the D gene, given 6 matching bases. The TCR comes from a human donor in good health (CMV status not recorded). Some clones in this sample may be carry-over from other donors' samples. Sequencing was carried out using PBMCs. DNA sequence: TGTGCCAGTTCCCAGCCCAGGGGCACGAATCAGCCCCAGCATTTT. Its protein reads: CASSQPRGTNQPQHF.